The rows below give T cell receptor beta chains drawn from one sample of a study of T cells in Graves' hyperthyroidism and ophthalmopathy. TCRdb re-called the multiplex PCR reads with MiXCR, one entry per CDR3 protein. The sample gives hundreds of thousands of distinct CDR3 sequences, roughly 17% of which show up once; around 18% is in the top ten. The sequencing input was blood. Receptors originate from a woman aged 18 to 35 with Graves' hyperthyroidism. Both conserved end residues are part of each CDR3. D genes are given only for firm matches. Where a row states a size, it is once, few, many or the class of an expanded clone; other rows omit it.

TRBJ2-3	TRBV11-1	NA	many	TGTGCCAGCAGCTTAGAGGGCTGGGCCAACGGGGCAGATACGCAGTATTTT	CASSLEGWANGADTQYF
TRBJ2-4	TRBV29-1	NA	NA	TGCAGCGCCGGTCCGCCAAACATTCAGTACTTC	CSAGPPNIQYF
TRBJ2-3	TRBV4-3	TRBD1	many	TGCGCCAGCAGCCAAGATCGGGACAGAACTAGCACAGATACGCAGTATTTT	CASSQDRDRTSTDTQYF
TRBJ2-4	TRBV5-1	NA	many	TGCGCCAGCAGCTTGGAGGGTTGGCGGAGCGGGAACATTCAGTACTTC	CASSLEGWRSGNIQYF
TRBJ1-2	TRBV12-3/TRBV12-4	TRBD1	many	TGTGCCAGCAGTTTGACAGGGGGAGAAGACTATGGCTACACCTTC	CASSLTGGEDYGYTF
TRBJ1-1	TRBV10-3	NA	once	TGTGCCATCAGTGAGGGGGGGAGAGGGGACACTGAAGCTTTCTTT	CAISEGGRGDTEAFF
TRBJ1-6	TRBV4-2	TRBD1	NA	TGTGCCAGCAGCCAGGAGACAGGGGCCGCTGGTTCACCCCTCCACTTT	CASSQETGAAGSPLHF
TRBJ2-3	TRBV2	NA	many	TGTGCCAGCAGTGAAGCGGGTCATCGCACAGATACGCAGTATTTT	CASSEAGHRTDTQYF
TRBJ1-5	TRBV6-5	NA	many	TGTGCCAGCAGTTACTCCCTGAATCAGCCCCAGCATTTT	CASSYSLNQPQHF
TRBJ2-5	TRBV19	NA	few	TGTGCCAGTAGTATTATCCTAGGCAGTTTTGAGACCCAGTACTTC	CASSIILGSFETQYF
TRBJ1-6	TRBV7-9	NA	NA	TGTGCCAGCAGCTGGGGGGTAGAGAATTCACCCCTCCACTTT	CASSWGVENSPLHF
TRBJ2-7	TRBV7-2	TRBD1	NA	TGTGCCAGCAGCCCCACGGGACAGAACTACGAGCAGTACTTC	CASSPTGQNYEQYF
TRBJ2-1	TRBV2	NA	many	TGTGCCAGCACCGAGGGGACCGTATCCTACAATGAGCAGTTCTTC	CASTEGTVSYNEQFF
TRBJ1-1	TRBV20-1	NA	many	TGCAGTGCTAGACCCCATCAGAACACTGAAGCTTTCTTT	CSARPHQNTEAFF
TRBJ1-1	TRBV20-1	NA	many	TGCAGTGCTATCCGATTATCGTCCCTGCCAATGAACACTGAAGCTTTCTTT	CSAIRLSSLPMNTEAFF
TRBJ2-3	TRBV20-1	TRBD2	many	TGCAGTGCTAGCCTAGCGGGAGGGCTAGGGGGTACGCAGTATTTT	CSASLAGGLGGTQYF
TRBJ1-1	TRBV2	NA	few	TGTGCCAGCGGTGACAGTTTCACTGAAGCTTTCTTT	CASGDSFTEAFF
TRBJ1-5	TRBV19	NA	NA	TGTGCCAGTACCAAGGGGAATCAGCCCCAGCATTTT	CASTKGNQPQHF